This T cell receptor beta chain is from a study of cytomegalovirus exposure and HLA in healthy donors. Study-wide findings and caveats: Rare TCR sequences predominated, though certain public TCRs were found in many donors. In the roughly 120 validation repertoires, a later analysis found that first-cohort TCR clusters tended to co-occur. Altogether, 164 TCR beta chains were recorded as cytomegalovirus-associated.

Turning to this clone: The antigen remains unidentified.

The CDR3 totals 13 residues. Germline V gene data show CDR1 as MNHEY and CDR2 as SVGAGI. Unmatched junction bases numbered 4, after V lost 6 bases and J lost 2 bases. Sequencing used immunoSEQ multiplex PCR; TCRdb keeps in-frame clones, though not all of them. Altogether under 95,000 clones are present, roughly 90% being singletons, with the ten largest covering around 2.1%. The origin of this receptor is a man aged 30-40 years in good health and CMV-seronegative. The sample consisted of PBMCs. The V and J genes are TRBV6-5 and TRBJ2-7; 7 positions match TRBD1. The CDR3 DNA reads as TGTGCCAGCAGCCCGGGACAGACCTACGAGCAGTACTTC. Residues: CASSPGQTYEQYF.